The clone carrying this TCR beta chain is classed as medium-sized. Antigen specificity is unknown. The data were obtained in a study of T cell repertoires and leukemia-associated antigens. Study summary: Samples yielded roughly 3 to 5.5 million effective reads each, some 16 million overall.

TCRdb reprocessed the 5' RACE reads with MiXCR, giving one entry per CDR3 protein. The table records some 14,000 distinct CDR3 sequences, 39% of them present only once. This TCR came from a female donor in good health. The sequenced sample was CD3+ T cells sorted from blood and cultured.

CDR3 bases: TGCAGCGTTGAGGTGGAGTCCTACGAGCAGTACTTC. It encodes CSVEVESYEQYF. This chain connects TRBV29-1 to TRBJ2-7; D unresolved. Trimming removed 3 bases from V and 1 base from J, with 7 bases in between. CDR1 is SQVTM and CDR2 is ANQGSEA in the germline V gene. This CDR3 contains 12 residues.